What follows describes a single TCR beta chain. Its specificity is not known. This sample is part of a study of cytomegalovirus exposure and HLA in healthy donors. CDR3 length equals 15 residues. Between the trimmed V and J ends, which lost 1 base and 6 bases, there was a span of 12 bases. Germline V CDR1 and CDR2: LGHNA, YSLEER. The table came from immunoSEQ multiplex PCR; TCRdb's copy has only in-frame clones and leaves some out. This table holds 110,000 or so clones, 88% found once. Notes on the study in general: Researchers counted around 180 TCR beta chains as cytomegalovirus-associated.

The rearrangement joins TRBV4-3 to TRBJ2-2; a weak D match, TRBD1 (6 bases). Sequencing used PBMCs. This sequence originates from a man between 18 and 29 years old in good health and CMV-seronegative. As DNA, the CDR3 is TGCGCCAGCAGCCAAGTTCAACAGGGAGCCGGGGAGCTGTTTTTT. Translating it yields CASSQVQQGAGELFF.